One sample yielded the 15 T cell receptor beta chains listed below, sequenced in a study of shared clonotypes between healthy human individuals. Clones were read by immunoSEQ multiplex PCR, and TCRdb kept only the in-frame ones, dropping some. The profile shows roughly 2.5 million clones, 85% to 95% of them singletons. The sample taken for sequencing was naive CD4+ T cells sorted from blood. Regarding subset: CD45RA+ positively selected. The receptor set was obtained from a man in his late teens or twenties in good health.

Details on this clone: Other DNA variants within this sample encode the same CDR3. The rearrangement links TRBV10-3 to TRBJ1-2, with D perhaps matching TRBD1 (5 bases). V lost 3 bases and J lost 2, with 10 bases in between. Germline assignment: CDR1 ENHRY and CDR2 SYGVKD. The CDR3 consists of 14 residues. CDR3 in DNA: TGTGCCATCAGTGAAGGGACGGTAAACTATGGCTACACCTTC. Translated, it gives CAISEGTVNYGYTF.

This chain joins TRBV10-2 and TRBJ1-1; D ambiguous. V dropped 9 bases and J dropped 6 bases, with 14 bases sitting between them. CDR1 and CDR2 (germline): WSHSY, SAAADI. This CDR3 is built from 12 residues. CDR3 residues: CASSHGNPEAFF. CDR3 sequence (DNA): TGCGCCAGTAGTCACGGAAATCCTGAAGCTTTCTTT.

This chain joins TRBV11-3 and TRBJ1-6, with D possibly matching TRBD1 (5 bases). V was clipped by 1 base and J by 6 bases, with 16 bases between them. The CDR3 has 17 residues. The V gene's germline CDR1 is SGHNT and CDR2 YENEEA. This CDR3 is CASSLALSRGGNSPLHF. The DNA of the CDR3 is TGTGCCAGCAGCTTAGCTCTCAGTCGGGGGGGTAATTCACCCCTCCACTTT. Based on the CDR3 plus reference TRBV11-3 and TRBJ1-6, the full variable domain is EAGVVQSPRYKIIEKKQPVAFWCNPISGHNTLYWYLQNLGQGPELLIRYENEEAVDDSQLPKDRFSAERLKGVDSTLKIQPAELGDSAVYLCASSLALSRGGNSPLHFGNGTRLTVT.

Written as DNA, the CDR3 is TGTGCCAGCAGTCCGGGACCGACGGGAGATACGCAGTATTTT. Its protein product is CASSPGPTGDTQYF. V usage is TRBV6-1 and J usage is TRBJ2-3; D may correspond to TRBD1 or TRBD2 (5 bases each). The V gene's germline CDR1 is MNHNS and CDR2 SASEGT. Between the trimmed V and J ends, which lost 5 bases and 5 bases, there was a span of 14 bases. The CDR3 sequence is 14 residues long.

This sequence joins TRBV9 and TRBJ2-5; D is undetermined. The CDR3 has 15 residues. Between the trimmed V and J ends, which lost 4 bases and 2 bases, there was a span of 15 bases. The germline gives CDR1 SGDLS, CDR2 YYNGEE. Here the CDR3 reads CASSLSGRIQETQYF. The CDR3 region has the DNA TGTGCCAGCAGCCTTTCAGGACGGATTCAAGAGACCCAGTACTTC.

V is TRBV4-1 and J is TRBJ1-2; 8 nucleotides align to TRBD1. The V gene's germline CDR1 is MGHRA and CDR2 YSYEKL. Losses at the gene ends were 6 bases for V and 5 bases for J; bases not matched to a gene: 14. The CDR3 has 16 residues. CDR3 in DNA: TGCGCCAGCAGTCGCGGGACAGGCTCGGCAGCGTATGGCTACACCTTC. Translated, it gives CASSRGTGSAAYGYTF.

In its sample, this clone was seen once. The chain employs TRBV19 and TRBJ1-6; D is ambiguous. CDR3 length equals 13 residues. With 7 bases removed from V and 7 bases from J, the gap between germline ends came to 11 bases. Germline CDR1 and CDR2: LNHDA and SQIVND (reference sequence). In nucleotides, the CDR3 is TGTGCCAGTACCCCAGATCGGAATTCACCCCTCCACTTT. Amino acids: CASTPDRNSPLHF.

The V gene is TRBV18, the J gene TRBJ2-5; no clear D. This CDR3 comprises 15 residues. The germline CDR1 and CDR2 sequences are KGHSH and LQKENI. With 3 bases removed from V and 1 base from J, the gap between germline ends came to 12 bases. CDR3 amino acids: CASSPNSAPQETQYF. CDR3 DNA: TGTGCCAGCTCACCGAACTCTGCCCCCCAAGAGACCCAGTACTTC.

This clone appeared once. The chain links TRBV27 to TRBJ2-5, with D maybe TRBD2 (6 bases). V lost 4 bases to trimming and J lost 5 bases, with 14 bases between them. The CDR3 is 14 amino acids. Germline values: CDR1 MNHEY, CDR2 SMNVEV (reference sequence). CDR3 sequence (DNA): TGTGCCAGCAGTTCTACGGGAGTCTGGGAGACCCAGTACTTC. As protein: CASSSTGVWETQYF.

The chain has TRBV18 and TRBJ2-7, with D perhaps TRBD1 or TRBD2 (6 bases each). CDR1 and CDR2 from the germline V gene are KGHSH and LQKENI. Trimming cost V 6 bases and J 2 bases, with 17 bases left between them. This CDR3 is built from 15 residues. The CDR3 loop is CASSGTGAGTYEQYF. CDR3 nucleotide sequence: TGTGCCAGCTCGGGGACGGGGGCAGGTACCTACGAGCAGTACTTC.

The chain couples TRBV6-6 to TRBJ2-7, with D perhaps matching TRBD2 (7 bases). This CDR3 has 15 amino acids. V lost 0 bases and J lost 2, with 11 bases in between. Germline CDR1 reads MNHNY; CDR2 reads SVGAGI (reference sequence). CDR3 DNA sequence: TGTGCCAGCAGTTACTCGGGGGGGGCCGCCTACGAGCAGTACTTC. Amino acid sequence: CASSYSGGAAYEQYF.

This chain connects TRBV9 to TRBJ2-6; 7 nucleotides line up with TRBD1. V lost 4 bases to trimming and J lost 0 bases; unmatched junction nucleotides: 7. This CDR3 has 17 residues. Germline loops: CDR1 SGDLS, CDR2 YYNGEE. The CDR3 DNA is TGTGCCAGCAGCTCCCGGGACAGCCTCTCTGGGGCCAACGTCCTGACTTTC. This codes for CASSSRDSLSGANVLTF.

J is TRBJ2-5 and V is TRBV19, with a tentative D call TRBD1 (6 bases). The CDR3 loop spans 12 amino acids. With 10 bases removed from V and 5 bases from J, the gap between germline ends came to 14 bases. Germline V gene sequence: CDR1 LNHDA, CDR2 SQIVND (reference sequence). This CDR3 is CATGQGLETQYF. In DNA, the CDR3 is TGTGCCACCGGGCAGGGGTTGGAGACCCAGTACTTC.

CDR3 sequence: CAWSVASGRSFYEQYF. CDR3 sequence (DNA): TGTGCCTGGAGTGTGGCTAGCGGGAGGTCCTTTTACGAGCAGTACTTC. This rearrangement joins TRBV30 to TRBJ2-7, with TRBD2 matching over 11 bases. Germline V lookup: CDR1 GTSNPN, CDR2 SVGIG (reference sequence). With 0 bases clipped from V and 4 bases from J, the junction kept 8 bases outside the gene matches. This CDR3 is built from 16 residues.

The chain carries TRBV19 and TRBJ1-6, with TRBD1 identical over 7 bases. CDR3 length: 14 amino acids. Losses at the gene ends were 3 bases for V and 10 bases for J; bases not matched to a gene: 6. CDR1 is LNHDA, CDR2 SQIVND, per germline (reference sequence). CDR3 bases: TGTGCCAGTAGTATGAACAGGGGAGGGTCACCCCTCCACTTT. Translating gives CASSMNRGGSPLHF.